A single sample is the source of the 15 T cell receptor beta chains below, sequenced in a study of siplizumab effects on memory and regulatory T cells. Generated by immunoSEQ multiplex PCR, the TCRdb table keeps only in-frame clones and is missing some. The repertoire has roughly 93,000 clones, around 94% of them found once; the top ten carry 1% to 1.5%. Sequencing was carried out using non-Treg CD4+ T cells sorted from blood. These TCRs come from a human donor in good health.

This clone came up once. Mismatch with germline at one junction end may stem from a read error. The gene calls are TRBV29-1 and TRBJ2-2; D might be TRBD1 (5 bases). This CDR3 has 14 residues. Germline CDR1 and CDR2: SQVTM and ANQGSEA. The CDR3: CSVEAPGITGELFF. The CDR3 nucleotides read TGCAGCGTCGAAGCCCCAGGGATCACCGGGGAGCTGTTTTTT.

The genes are TRBV7-6 and TRBJ1-2; 8 nucleotides agree with TRBD1. Germline lookup yields CDR1 SGHVS and CDR2 FNYEAQ. V was pared by 8 bases and J by 8 bases, with 10 bases of the junction left unmatched. This CDR3 is 13 amino acids long. The CDR3 DNA follows: TGTGCCAGCGGGAACAGGGGGACGGGGGGCTACACCTTC. Protein: CASGNRGTGGYTF.

V usage is TRBV19 and J usage is TRBJ1-1; weak D call: TRBD1 (5 bases). CDR1 and CDR2 from the germline V gene are LNHDA and SQIVND (reference sequence). This CDR3 is 13 amino acids long. Trimming took off 7 bases at V and 1 base at J, with 10 bases between the two ends. CDR3 DNA: TGTGCCAGTACCCCGGGGCAGAACACTGAAGCTTTCTTT. This encodes CASTPGQNTEAFF. Complete variable domain (other parts from reference TRBV19 and TRBJ1-1): DGGITQSPKYLFRKEGQNVTLSCEQNLNHDAMYWYRQDPGQGLRLIYYSQIVNDFQKGDIAEGYSVSREKKESFPLTVTSAQKNPTAFYLCASTPGQNTEAFFGQGTRLTVV.

This clone was recorded only once. The chain employs TRBV6-5 and TRBJ2-7; perhaps TRBD2 as D (6 bases). The germline gives CDR1 MNHEY, CDR2 SVGAGI. CDR3 length: 14 residues. V was pared by 4 bases and J by 5 bases, with 15 bases between. CDR3 protein: CASSFLGGSHEQYF. The CDR3 region has the DNA TGTGCCAGCAGTTTTCTTGGAGGGTCCCACGAGCAGTACTTC.

The gene calls are TRBV7-9 and TRBJ2-2; TRBD1 matches 9 bases. Germline CDR1 SEHNR, CDR2 FQNEAQ (reference sequence). The J segment lost 0 bases and the V segment lost 2 bases, leaving 7 bases of the junction unmatched. This CDR3 has 18 amino acids. The CDR3 DNA sequence: TGTGCCAGCAGCTTACGGGGACAGGGCTTTTCGAACACCGGGGAGCTGTTTTTT. Protein: CASSLRGQGFSNTGELFF.

V and J are TRBV6-8 and TRBJ2-5; 9 bases are a match to TRBD2. The CDR3 spans 17 residues. Per the germline V gene, CDR1 is MNHGY and CDR2 is SAAAGT. Germline trimming cut 11 bases from V and 0 bases from J; bases unmatched to any gene: 16. This CDR3 reads CASEGGSGRGDQETQYF. CDR3 in DNA: TGTGCCTCCGAGGGGGGTAGCGGGAGAGGGGACCAAGAGACCCAGTACTTC.

The chain links TRBV7-3 to TRBJ2-7; no reliable D call. Germline V gene data show CDR1 as SGHTA and CDR2 as FQGTGA. V was cut by 1 base and J by 7 bases, with 11 bases left in between. The CDR3 consists of 13 residues. CDR3 in DNA: TGTGCCAGCAGCTTAAGTCGGAGTCGGGAGCAGTACTTC. The encoded protein is CASSLSRSREQYF.

The chain couples TRBV20-1 to TRBJ2-5; D call uncertain. CDR3 length: 11 residues. Germline V lookup: CDR1 DFQATT, CDR2 SNEGSKA (reference sequence). V lost 8 bases and J 7 bases, leaving 14 bases between the germline ends. DNA for the CDR3: TGCAGTCTAAAGTCCGGCGCGACCCAGTACTTC. This gives the protein CSLKSGATQYF.

The gene calls are TRBV25-1 and TRBJ2-4; D might be TRBD1 (6 bases). The CDR3 loop spans 13 amino acids. The V gene's germline CDR1 is MGHDK and CDR2 SYGVNS. V was clipped by 3 bases and J by 5 bases, with 8 bases between them. The CDR3 here is CASSDGGQNIQYF. The CDR3 coding sequence is TGTGCCAGCAGTGATGGGGGCCAAAACATTCAGTACTTC.

The CDR3 region is CASSEHRNNEKLFF. DNA for the CDR3: TGTGCCAGCAGTGAACACAGGAATAATGAAAAACTGTTTTTT. The chain combines TRBV25-1 with TRBJ1-4; maybe TRBD1 (5 bases). Germline values: CDR1 MGHDK, CDR2 SYGVNS. CDR3 length: 14 residues. Deletions cut 2 bases from V and 4 bases from J, with 8 bases between.

The V and J genes are TRBV27 and TRBJ1-1, with D perhaps matching TRBD1 (5 bases). CDR3 length: 13 residues. Between the trimmed V and J ends, which lost 2 bases and 8 bases, there was a span of 12 bases. Germline-derived CDR1 and CDR2 are MNHEY and SMNVEV (reference sequence). The chain's CDR3 is CASSLRQNGEAFF. The CDR3 DNA reads as TGTGCCAGCAGTTTAAGACAGAACGGAGAAGCTTTCTTT.

The chain employs TRBV12-5 and TRBJ1-5; TRBD1 matches at 8 bases. The V gene end was trimmed by 2 bases and the J gene end by 4 bases; junction bases not matched to a gene: 10. The germline V gene has CDR1 LGHNT and CDR2 FRNRAP. The CDR3 has 17 residues. The CDR3 nucleotides read TGTGCTAGTGGTTTGCCCTGGACAGGGTCGGGGAATCAGCCCCAGCATTTT. Protein sequence: CASGLPWTGSGNQPQHF.

V gene TRBV7-9 combines with J gene TRBJ2-3; D gene uncertain. CDR1 and CDR2 from the germline V gene are SEHNR and FQNEAQ (reference sequence). CDR3 length equals 14 residues. V was shortened by 2 bases and J by 6 bases, with 12 bases between the two germline ends. Here the CDR3 reads CASSLSRNGDTQYF. CDR3 DNA: TGTGCCAGCAGCTTATCCAGAAATGGCGATACGCAGTATTTT.

The chain joins TRBV19 to TRBJ2-2; 9 positions match TRBD1. This CDR3 is 15 amino acids long. J was trimmed by 5 bases and V by 7 bases; bases with no gene match: 8. The germline CDR1 and CDR2 sequences are LNHDA and SQIVND (reference sequence). CDR3 sequence reads: CASTPPGTGTGELFF. In nucleotides, the CDR3 is TGTGCCAGTACCCCGCCCGGGACAGGGACCGGGGAGCTGTTTTTT.

The chain combines TRBV19 with TRBJ1-2, with D hard to call. The V gene's germline CDR1 is LNHDA and CDR2 SQIVND (reference sequence). Trimming removed 7 bases from V and 1 base from J, with 10 bases in between. This CDR3 contains 13 residues. The CDR3 loop is CASKFEGNYGYTF. CDR3 DNA sequence: TGTGCCAGTAAATTCGAGGGTAACTATGGCTACACCTTC. The variable domain in full, with the rest retrieved from reference TRBV19 and TRBJ1-2, is DGGITQSPKYLFRKEGQNVTLSCEQNLNHDAMYWYRQDPGQGLRLIYYSQIVNDFQKGDIAEGYSVSREKKESFPLTVTSAQKNPTAFYLCASKFEGNYGYTFGSGTRLTVV.